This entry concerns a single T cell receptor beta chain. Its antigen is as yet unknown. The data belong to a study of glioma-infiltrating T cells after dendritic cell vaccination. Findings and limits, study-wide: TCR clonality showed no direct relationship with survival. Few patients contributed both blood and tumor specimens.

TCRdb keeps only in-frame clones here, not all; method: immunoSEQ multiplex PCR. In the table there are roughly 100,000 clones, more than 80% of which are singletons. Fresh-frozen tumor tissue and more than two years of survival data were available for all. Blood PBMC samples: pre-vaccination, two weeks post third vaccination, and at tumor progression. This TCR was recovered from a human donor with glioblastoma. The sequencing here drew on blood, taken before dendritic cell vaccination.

Written as DNA, the CDR3 is TGCGCCAGCAGTCAATCGGGCGGGGGTTACTATGGCTACACCTTC. It encodes CASSQSGGGYYGYTF. The chain uses TRBV23-1 and TRBJ1-2; D may be TRBD1 (5 bases). TRBV23-1 is annotated as an ORF whose role is uncertain. V shed 0 bases and J shed 3 bases, with 11 bases lying between them. The CDR3 is made up of 15 amino acids.